Detailed here is one T cell receptor (beta chain). Terminally differentiated effector memory CD45RA+ cells were excluded by CCR7 positive selection of CD45RO-negative cells. Adult donors, all healthy and HIV-negative, had no recent acute infections or vaccinations. V was pared by 3 bases and J by 3 bases, with 12 bases between. The CDR3 is 14 residues long. Germline lookup yields CDR1 SGDLS and CDR2 YYNGEE. This entry is derived from a study of shared clonotypes between healthy human individuals. The protocol was immunoSEQ multiplex PCR, while the TCRdb copy is restricted to in-frame clones and leaves out a portion. This sample carries roughly 2 million clones, about 95% of them seen once, and the ten largest clones take 0.85% to 1.3%.

This TCR came from a man aged 18 to 35 in good health. This rearrangement joins TRBV9 to TRBJ2-5, with D tentatively TRBD1 (6 bases). The sequenced material came from naive CD8+ T cells sorted from blood. The CDR3 spells CASSEPNREETQYF. For the CDR3, the DNA is TGTGCCAGCAGCGAGCCGAACAGGGAAGAGACCCAGTACTTC.